This TCR beta chain appears in the sequencing data of a study of T cells after yellow fever vaccination. Points from the study as a whole: Though weaker, the secondary response peaked faster, on day 5 versus 15. Booster sampling recovered most clones from primary vaccination (around 97% CD4, approximately 90% CD8).

This clonotype was seen repeatedly, ten times or more. Its antigen is undetermined. This CDR3 has 15 residues. The V gene lost 1 base and the J gene lost 1 base, with 11 bases spanning the gap. Germline loops: CDR1 SGHTA, CDR2 FQGNSA. A single record per CDR3 protein comes from TCRdb applying MiXCR to the 5' RACE reads. The sample holds some 150,000 distinct CDR3 sequences, just over 6.5% seen once. The source was CD4+ T cells sorted from PBMCs, collected 10 days after the yellow fever booster vaccination. The source is a man in his thirties or forties who received the YFV17D yellow fever vaccine. This chain uses TRBV7-2 with TRBJ2-7, with a weak D call TRBD1 (7 bases). CDR3 residues: CASSLGRDSSYEQYF. DNA of the CDR3: TGTGCCAGCAGCTTAGGGAGGGACAGTTCCTACGAGCAGTACTTC.